The 18 T cell receptor beta chains reported below all come from one sample, sequenced in a study of T cell changes during pregnancy in multiple sclerosis. The repertoire was sequenced with immunoSEQ multiplex PCR; TCRdb's copy has only in-frame clones and lacks some. The sample holds 90,000 to 130,000 clones, about 94% seen once. This specimen was peripheral blood, taken in the third trimester of pregnancy. The receptors originated from a female donor with multiple sclerosis, enrolled in a pregnancy study.

This chain connects TRBV7-9 to TRBJ1-1; 8 bases map to TRBD1. Trimming took 4 bases from V and 1 from J; bases not matched to a gene: 2. The CDR3 has 14 amino acids. Germline V gives CDR1 SEHNR, CDR2 FQNEAQ (reference sequence). The CDR3 here is CASSYGTGNTEAFF. In DNA form, the CDR3 reads TGTGCCAGCAGCTATGGGACAGGGAACACTGAAGCTTTCTTT.

This clone occurred once. Since no conserved phenylalanine or tryptophan closes the CDR3, a read error is the likely cause. The chain combines TRBV5-6 with TRBJ1-2, with TRBD1 matching over 7 bases. In germline, CDR1 is SGHDT, CDR2 YYEEEE. J gave up 4 bases and V 5 bases, and 8 bases lay outside the gene matches. This CDR3 spans 14 amino acids. The CDR3 nucleotides read TGTGCCAGCAGTCGTAGACAGGGCCCCTATGGCTACACCCTC. Its protein is CASSRRQGPYGYTL.

This chain uses TRBV11-3 with TRBJ2-3; D gene ambiguous. The CDR3 has 12 residues. Germline loops: CDR1 SGHNT, CDR2 YENEEA. V lost 6 bases, J lost 5 bases, and 9 bases lay in between. The CDR3 bases are TGTGCCAGCAGTCTCGAGCGAGATACGCAGTATTTT. It is translated as CASSLERDTQYF. The full variable domain, in which reference TRBV11-3 and TRBJ2-3 provide the parts outside the CDR3, is EAGVVQSPRYKIIEKKQPVAFWCNPISGHNTLYWYLQNLGQGPELLIRYENEEAVDDSQLPKDRFSAERLKGVDSTLKIQPAELGDSAVYLCASSLERDTQYFGPGTRLTVL.

This rearrangement joins TRBV5-1 to TRBJ2-1, with TRBD2 identical over 10 bases. This CDR3 has 16 amino acids. The V segment lost 4 bases and the J segment 5 bases; nucleotides outside the gene matches: 9. The germline gives CDR1 SGHRS, CDR2 YFSETQ. CDR3 sequence reads: CASSPLTSGPDNEQFF. Written as DNA, the CDR3 is TGCGCCAGCAGCCCGTTGACTAGCGGGCCAGACAATGAGCAGTTCTTC.

The V gene is TRBV30, the J gene TRBJ1-2; 7 bases line up with TRBD1. Germline V gene lookup returns CDR1 GTSNPN and CDR2 SVGIG (reference sequence). CDR3 length: 15 residues. V lost 4 bases, J lost 5 bases, and 13 bases stayed unmatched. The CDR3 DNA reads TGTGCCTGGATGTTTGTAGGGGGCATTCGGTATGGCTACACCTTC. Translated, it gives CAWMFVGGIRYGYTF. The full variable domain, with the rest looked up from reference TRBV30 and TRBJ1-2, is SQTIHQWPATLVQPVGSPLSLECTVEGTSNPNLYWYRQAAGRGLQLLFYSVGIGQISSEVPQNLSASRPQDRQFILSSKKLLLSDSGFYLCAWMFVGGIRYGYTFGSGTRLTVV.

This chain joins TRBV7-9 and TRBJ2-1, with TRBD2 matching 11 bases. CDR1 and CDR2 from the germline V gene are SEHNR and FQNEAQ (reference sequence). The CDR3 totals 17 residues. V shed 4 bases, J shed 0 bases, and the junction held 5 bases outside the gene matches. The CDR3 region has the DNA TGTGCCAGCAGCTGGGGACTAGCGGCCAGCTCCTACAATGAGCAGTTCTTC. Translated, it gives CASSWGLAASSYNEQFF.

This clone was seen a single time. V is TRBV6-5 and J is TRBJ2-3; D uncertain. The V gene's germline CDR1 is MNHEY and CDR2 SVGAGI. The CDR3 totals 13 residues. The V and J ends lost 2 bases and 5 bases respectively, with 8 bases between them. CDR3 loop: CASSYIRGDTQYF. The DNA of the CDR3 is TGTGCCAGCAGTTACATACGAGGAGATACGCAGTATTTT.

The chain carries TRBV5-6 and TRBJ2-2, with 9 bases matching TRBD1. The CDR3 runs to 16 residues. Germline V gene data show CDR1 as SGHDT and CDR2 as YYEEEE. V lost 4 bases and J lost 4; bases outside the gene matches: 8. The DNA of the CDR3 is TGTGCCAGCAGCCTCATAGACAGGGGGACCACCGGGGAGCTGTTTTTT. Translated, it gives CASSLIDRGTTGELFF.

The chain couples TRBV10-2 to TRBJ2-1, with 10 bases identical to TRBD2. The CDR3 runs 14 residues. The germline CDR1 and CDR2 sequences are WSHSY and SAAADI. The V segment lost 6 bases and the J segment 2 bases; nucleotides outside the gene matches: 1. This CDR3 reads CASRLAGPYNEQFF. CDR3 DNA sequence: TGCGCCAGCAGACTAGCGGGACCCTACAATGAGCAGTTCTTC.

V gene TRBV4-1 combines with J gene TRBJ2-7; 7 bases map to TRBD2. This CDR3 has 15 residues. Per the germline V gene, CDR1 is MGHRA and CDR2 is YSYEKL. The J segment lost 5 bases and the V segment lost 1 base, leaving 8 bases of the junction unmatched. The CDR3 bases are TGCGCCAGCAGCCAAGTGCCAGCGGGGTTTAACGAGCAGTACTTC. Amino acids: CASSQVPAGFNEQYF.

The rearrangement uses TRBV5-1 and TRBJ1-1, with 7 nucleotides matching TRBD1. V shed 2 bases, J shed 6 bases, and the junction held 7 bases outside the gene matches. The CDR3 is 14 amino acids. The germline CDR1 and CDR2 sequences are SGHRS and YFSETQ. DNA of the CDR3: TGCGCCAGCAGCTTTGGGGGGACAGTTCCTGAAGCTTTCTTT. It encodes CASSFGGTVPEAFF.

The chain combines TRBV5-4 with TRBJ1-6; a possible D gene is TRBD1 (5 bases). The CDR3 sequence is 17 residues long. Per germline, CDR1 SGHNT and CDR2 YYREEE (reference sequence). V lost 9 bases, J lost 1 base, and 20 bases lay in between. The CDR3 region has the DNA TGTGCCACCCGGGGGGAAGATAGGGCGTCCTATAATTCACCCCTCCACTTT. This gives the protein CATRGEDRASYNSPLHF.

This chain joins TRBV2 and TRBJ1-1; TRBD1 matches 7 bases. With V trimmed by 2 bases and J by 2 bases, 11 bases remained unmatched. The CDR3 consists of 17 residues. Germline loops: CDR1 SNHLY, CDR2 FYNNEI. Here the CDR3 DNA reads TGTGCCAGCAGTGAAACTGTACCGGGACAGTCTAACACTGAAGCTTTCTTT. It encodes CASSETVPGQSNTEAFF.

This clone was picked up many times. The rearrangement joins TRBV4-2 to TRBJ2-7, with 11 bases that match TRBD2. Germline V gene data show CDR1 as LGHNA and CDR2 as YNFKEQ. Trimming removed 3 bases from V and 5 bases from J; junction bases left unmatched: 9. The CDR3 is 16 amino acids. The CDR3 DNA sequence: TGTGCCAGCAGCCAGGAACTAGCGGGAGTTTGGGACGAGCAGTACTTC. Its protein is CASSQELAGVWDEQYF.

This sequence joins TRBV27 and TRBJ2-2, with D unresolved. The germline V gene has CDR1 MNHEY and CDR2 SMNVEV (reference sequence). Trimming cost V 5 bases and J 1 base, with 5 bases left between them. This CDR3 is 13 amino acids long. The CDR3 loop reads CASSPWNTGELFF. For the CDR3, the DNA is TGTGCCAGCAGTCCCTGGAACACCGGGGAGCTGTTTTTT.

This chain links TRBV10-3 with TRBJ2-1; 16 bases align to TRBD2. This CDR3 has 17 amino acids. CDR1 is ENHRY and CDR2 is SYGVKD in the germline V gene. With V trimmed by 7 bases and J by 8 bases, 11 bases remained unmatched. The CDR3 DNA is TGTGCCATCACCTCGGACATGGGACTAGCGGGAGGGCATGAGCAGTTCTTC. It specifies CAITSDMGLAGGHEQFF.

This rearrangement joins TRBV28 to TRBJ2-7; no clear D. V was trimmed by 3 bases and J by 4 bases, leaving 7 bases between them. From germline, CDR1 is MDHEN and CDR2 SYDVKM. CDR3 length: 12 amino acids. The CDR3 coding sequence is TGTGCCAGCAGTTTCGTCGGGTACGAGCAGTACTTC. This codes for CASSFVGYEQYF.

This clone was counted once. The chain has TRBV5-1 and TRBJ2-1; 10 bases align to TRBD2. CDR1 SGHRS and CDR2 YFSETQ come from the germline V gene. The CDR3 totals 15 residues. The junction had 4 bases not matched to a gene; V was cut back by 0 bases and J by 7 bases. CDR3 in DNA: TGCGCCAGCAGCTTGGTTCTAGCGGGAGAGAATGAGCAGTTCTTC. This sequence encodes CASSLVLAGENEQFF. Drawing the rest from reference TRBV5-1 and TRBJ2-1, the complete variable domain is KAGVTQTPRYLIKTRGQQVTLSCSPISGHRSVSWYQQTPGQGLQFLFEYFSETQRNKGNFPGRFSGRQFSNSRSEMNVSTLELGDSALYLCASSLVLAGENEQFFGPGTRLTVL.